These 11 T cell receptor beta chains were all obtained from the same sample, sequenced in a study of cytomegalovirus exposure and HLA in healthy donors. Sequencing was performed with immunoSEQ multiplex PCR; in TCRdb, only in-frame clones are kept and a portion is missing. This sample has around 56,000 clones, with 93% found just once. Sample: PBMCs. Receptor source: a woman aged 18-29 years in good health and CMV-seropositive.

The chain links TRBV28 to TRBJ1-1; a possible D gene is TRBD1 (6 bases). Germline V gives CDR1 MDHEN, CDR2 SYDVKM. The germline V and J ends were trimmed by 3 bases and 7 bases, with 12 bases remaining between them. The CDR3 is 13 amino acids. The CDR3 nucleotides read TGTGCCAGCAGTTTGGGGGGGCGGGATGAAGCTTTCTTT. Translating gives CASSLGGRDEAFF.

This clone was recorded once. The V call is TRBV5-1, the J call TRBJ2-7; TRBD2 is a possible D gene (7 bases). Trimming removed 5 bases at V and 0 bases at J, with 12 bases between. CDR1 and CDR2 from the germline V gene are SGHRS and YFSETQ. The CDR3 has 14 residues. The CDR3 region has the DNA TGCGCCAGCAGTGGGGGGGCGAGCTCCTACGAGCAGTACTTC. Translation gives CASSGGASSYEQYF.

The chain links TRBV4-1 to TRBJ1-1, with no clear D. The germline gives CDR1 MGHRA, CDR2 YSYEKL. V was trimmed by 6 bases and J by 0 bases, leaving 11 bases between them. The CDR3 is 14 residues long. The CDR3 nucleotides read TGCGCCAGCAGGCGCCCCGGGTTGAACACTGAAGCTTTCTTT. Translated, it gives CASRRPGLNTEAFF.

The chain carries TRBV19 and TRBJ2-2, with D unresolved. V was cut by 1 base and J by 1 base, with 4 bases left in between. Germline V gives CDR1 LNHDA, CDR2 SQIVND (reference sequence). The CDR3 extends over 14 amino acids. CDR3 region: CASSIVRNTGELFF. As DNA, the CDR3 is TGTGCCAGTAGTATAGTGAGGAACACCGGGGAGCTGTTTTTT.

The gene calls are TRBV4-1 and TRBJ1-3, with D unresolved. This CDR3 spans 16 amino acids. Trimming left V 1 base short and J 0 bases short, with 10 bases between. Germline V lookup: CDR1 MGHRA, CDR2 YSYEKL. The CDR3 protein is CASSQASAGSGNTIYF. The CDR3 nucleotides read TGCGCCAGCAGCCAAGCGTCGGCGGGCTCTGGAAACACCATATATTTT.

The gene calls are TRBV6-1 and TRBJ1-5; no firm D call. The CDR3 spans 14 residues. Germline V gene lookup returns CDR1 MNHNS and CDR2 SASEGT. The V end lost 2 bases, the J end lost 0 bases, and 5 bases lay between the germline ends. For the CDR3, the DNA is TGTGCCAGCAGTGAACAGAATAGCAATCAGCCCCAGCATTTT. Amino acid sequence: CASSEQNSNQPQHF.

The rearrangement links TRBV19 to TRBJ2-5, with 7 positions matching TRBD1. Germline loops: CDR1 LNHDA, CDR2 SQIVND (reference sequence). This CDR3 has 13 amino acids. V shed 9 bases and J 5 bases; nucleotides not matched to a gene: 9. The CDR3 sequence is CASKDRAKETQYF. As DNA, the CDR3 is TGTGCCAGCAAAGACAGGGCGAAGGAGACCCAGTACTTC.

This chain uses TRBV19 with TRBJ1-2; tentatively, D is TRBD1 (6 bases). V dropped 4 bases and J dropped 3 bases, with 6 bases sitting between them. The CDR3 loop spans 12 amino acids. The germline V gene has CDR1 LNHDA and CDR2 SQIVND (reference sequence). As DNA, the CDR3 is TGTGCCAGTAGTAACAGGGACTATGGCTACACCTTC. Residues: CASSNRDYGYTF. Based on the CDR3 plus reference TRBV19 and TRBJ1-2, the full variable domain is DGGITQSPKYLFRKEGQNVTLSCEQNLNHDAMYWYRQDPGQGLRLIYYSQIVNDFQKGDIAEGYSVSREKKESFPLTVTSAQKNPTAFYLCASSNRDYGYTFGSGTRLTVV.

The chain has TRBV5-4 and TRBJ2-2, with 10 bases lining up with TRBD2. Germline trimming cut 0 bases from V and 2 bases from J; bases unmatched to any gene: 10. Germline-derived CDR1 and CDR2 are SGHNT and YYREEE (reference sequence). This CDR3 has 19 residues. The CDR3: CASSLVLASGGRNTGELFF. CDR3 bases: TGTGCCAGCAGCTTGGTTCTGGCTAGCGGGGGTAGAAACACCGGGGAGCTGTTTTTT.

The V gene is TRBV11-2, the J gene TRBJ2-3; tentative D call: TRBD2 (7 bases). Germline CDR1 reads SGHAT; CDR2 reads FQNNGV. This CDR3 contains 15 residues. V lost 3 bases and J lost 2, with 12 bases in between. CDR3 protein: CASSFRGGATDTQYF. Here the CDR3 DNA reads TGTGCCAGCAGCTTTAGGGGGGGGGCCACAGATACGCAGTATTTT.

The CDR3 here is CASSRYRKRTYEQYF. DNA of the CDR3: TGTGCCAGCAGCCGCTACAGAAAAAGGACCTACGAGCAGTACTTC. The chain is built from TRBV6-5 and TRBJ2-7; D is unclear. Germline V gives CDR1 MNHEY, CDR2 SVGAGI. The CDR3 length is 15 residues. V lost 6 bases and J 2 bases, leaving 17 bases between the germline ends.